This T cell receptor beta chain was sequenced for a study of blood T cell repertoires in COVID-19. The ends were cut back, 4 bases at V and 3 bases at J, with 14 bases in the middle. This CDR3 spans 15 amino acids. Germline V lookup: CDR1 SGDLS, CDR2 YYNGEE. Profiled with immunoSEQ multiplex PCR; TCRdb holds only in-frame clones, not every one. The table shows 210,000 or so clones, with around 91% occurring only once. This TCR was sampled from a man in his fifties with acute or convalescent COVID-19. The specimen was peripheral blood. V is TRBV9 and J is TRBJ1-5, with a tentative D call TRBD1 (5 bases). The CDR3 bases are TGTGCCAGCAGCTCCACAGGTTTCCCCAATCAGCCCCAGCATTTT. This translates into CASSSTGFPNQPQHF.